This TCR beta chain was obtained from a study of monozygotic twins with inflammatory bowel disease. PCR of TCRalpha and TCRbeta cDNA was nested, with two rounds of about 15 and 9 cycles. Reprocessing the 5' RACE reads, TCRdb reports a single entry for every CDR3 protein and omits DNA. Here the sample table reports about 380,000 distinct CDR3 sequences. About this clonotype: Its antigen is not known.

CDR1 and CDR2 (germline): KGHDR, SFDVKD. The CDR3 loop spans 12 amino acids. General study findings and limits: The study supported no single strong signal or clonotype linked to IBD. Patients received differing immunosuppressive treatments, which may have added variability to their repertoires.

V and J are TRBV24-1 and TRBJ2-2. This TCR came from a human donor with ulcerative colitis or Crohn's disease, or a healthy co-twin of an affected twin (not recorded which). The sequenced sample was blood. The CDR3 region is CATQMRPGELFF.